A selection of T cell receptor beta chains follows, all from one sample in a study of shared clonotypes between healthy human individuals. Some clones are missing from TCRdb's copy, which holds only in-frame ones; the method was immunoSEQ multiplex PCR. Found here are roughly 2,000,000 clones, roughly 93% of them singletons; the top ten hold under 2%. The sample was naive CD8+ T cells from PBMCs. Receptors were obtained from a man in his late teens or twenties in good health. Some clones in this sample may be carry-over from other donors' samples. Both conserved end residues are part of each CDR3. A D gene is named only where the DNA matches it firmly. Clone size is given for some rows only: seen once, a few or many times, or a class if the clone is expanded.

>once|NA|TRBJ1-5|TRBV4-1
TGCGCCAGCAGCCCCCGGCCCGTTAATCAGCCCCAGCATTTT
CASSPRPVNQPQHF
>once|NA|TRBJ1-6|TRBV15
TGTGCCACCAGCAGAGATCGACAGAGCAATTCACCCCTCCACTTT
CATSRDRQSNSPLHF
>NA|NA|TRBJ2-1|TRBV19
TGTGCCAGTAGTATAGGACGGACAGCCAGCTCCTACAATGAGCAGTTCTTC
CASSIGRTASSYNEQFF
>NA|NA|TRBJ2-7|TRBV5-4
TGTGCCAGCAGCCAGCATGGACCGTCCTACGAGCAGTACTTC
CASSQHGPSYEQYF
>NA|TRBD2|TRBJ2-7|TRBV19
TGTGCCAGTAGTAATAGCGGGAGGGCCTACGAGCAGTACTTC
CASSNSGRAYEQYF
>NA|NA|TRBJ1-2|TRBV28
TGTGCCAGCAGTTCGAAACGGACAGCCCATTACGTAGGCTACACCTTC
CASSSKRTAHYVGYTF
>NA|NA|TRBJ2-1|TRBV7-9
TGTGCCAGCAGCCCGCCGGGAGAGAATGAGCAGTTCTTC
CASSPPGENEQFF
>NA|NA|TRBJ1-5|TRBV29-1
TGCAGCGTTGAAGACCAACAGGGTCCCCATTTT
CSVEDQQGPHF
>once|NA|TRBJ2-3|TRBV6-5
TGTGCCAGCAGCTTTAACGAGGGTGCAGGCCAGAGGTATTTT
CASSFNEGAGQRYF
>NA|NA|TRBJ2-3|TRBV9
TGTGCCAGCAGCCCTAACCGTGGCAGAACAGATACGCAGTATTTT
CASSPNRGRTDTQYF
>NA|NA|TRBJ2-7|TRBV28
TGTGCCAGCAGCCTCCCCCGGGGTAGGTTGACCACCGAGCAGTACTTC
CASSLPRGRLTTEQYF
>NA|TRBD1|TRBJ1-2|TRBV12-5
TGTGCTAGTGGCCCACAGGGGGCTCTTAACTATGGCTACACCTTC
CASGPQGALNYGYTF
>once|TRBD2|TRBJ2-2|TRBV6-1
TGTGCCAGCAGTGAAGGGAGGGTCTTTGTTGTAACTAGCGGGAACACCGGGGAGCTGTTTTTT
CASSEGRVFVVTSGNTGELFF
>NA|NA|TRBJ2-3|TRBV30
TGTGCCTGGAGTGTACTGGGGACTAGCACAGATACGCAGTATTTT
CAWSVLGTSTDTQYF
>NA|TRBD2|TRBJ2-7|TRBV11-2
TGTGCCAGCAGCCAGGCCGGGACTAGCGGGAGAGTCACCTACGAGCAGTACTTC
CASSQAGTSGRVTYEQYF
>NA|TRBD1|TRBJ1-4|TRBV19
TGTGCCAGTAGGAGCGGGACAGGGAACGAAAAACTGTTTTTT
CASRSGTGNEKLFF
>NA|NA|TRBJ2-5|TRBV6-5
TGTGCCAGCAGTTACCTTCGGGGGAGGGAGACCCAGTACTTC
CASSYLRGRETQYF